This TCR beta chain was recovered during a study of blood T cell repertoires in COVID-19 (dated by TCRdb to about 2020). With regard to the full study: Samples from collaborators originated in the United States, Italy and Spain and spanned both the acute and convalescent phases of COVID-19. A freely available public database, intended as a resource for researchers studying the immune response to SARS-CoV-2, is where the repertoires were released. The prospective study material was composed of cDNA or gDNA derived from T cells, B-cell-depleted T cells, or PBMCs. Subjects who had been exposed to COVID-19, were actively infected with it, or had recovered from it provided the deeply sampled blood TCRbeta repertoires that made up the dataset. Where available, HLA class I and class II types were taken from metadata supplied by the sample provider and were not determined by assay-based typing. Samples were obtained from the ongoing ImmuneRACE study (first 160 participants) and from about 1,300 subjects provided by 6 global collaborators. A de-identified subject ID, COVID-19 status, age in years and sex were almost always included in the sample metadata. Summary of the overall study and its limitations: Clinical and demographic metadata were provided uncurated, with the amount varying by source and participant.

TCRbeta CDR3 regions were amplified from genomic DNA by means of the immunoSEQ Assay, a bias-controlled multiplex PCR. The original pipeline was this. Within the assay, amplification of reference gene primers was used to estimate how many nucleated cells each sample contained. Sequence reads were collapsed and filtered to measure the absolute abundance of every unique TCRbeta CDR3 rearrangement. Productive Simpson clonality was computed per sample as the square root of Simpson's diversity index over productive rearrangements. TCRdb retrieved this table from immuneACCESS and kept in-frame rearrangements only. Not all clones are present; in checked studies, unresolved V genes account for under half, and no reason is known for the remainder. V and J calls plus clone size are reproduced from that table; the DNA served to infer D and trimming. The sample contains about 250,000 clones, approximately 80% of them found a single time. Over 5.5% of the sample comes from the top ten.

Reading the germline V gene (reference sequence) gives CDR1 GTSNPN and CDR2 SVGIG. Reading from cysteine to phenylalanine, the CDR3 counts 15 amino acids. The only DNA kept is the CDR3, 45 bases in frame from the first base. Here V drops 2 bases and J drops 2 bases, and the junction holds 4 bases not matched to any gene. Collaborating institutions collected whole blood in K2EDTA tubes following their own protocols. Collaborator samples were shipped for TCRbeta analysis as frozen whole blood, isolated PBMCs, or DNA extracted from either sample type. Turning to this clone: Which antigen it targets is not known. No base-level quality is on record; no much larger clone is a single base apart.

The sequence came from an older woman with active or convalescent COVID-19. The sequencing sample was made of peripheral blood. This sequence uses TRBV30 and TRBJ2-2; TRBD2 aligns with 8 central bases. The CDR3 reads CAWSRGLANTGELFF. DNA sequence: TGTGCCTGGAGTCGCGGACTAGCTAACACCGGGGAGCTGTTTTTT.